One sample yielded the 30 T cell receptor beta chains listed below, sequenced in a study of response to subunit inactivated influenza vaccine. In TCRdb, the RT-PCR reads were re-called with MiXCR into one record per CDR3 protein. The sample has around 760,000 distinct CDR3 sequences, approximately 13% seen once; the top ten hold 6% to 7%. Sequencing was performed on PBMCs from blood, taken around 14 days before vaccination. These receptors were collected from a man in his fifties or sixties who received an inactivated influenza vaccine.

This clonotype was seen repeatedly, ten times or more. The chain has TRBV5-1 and TRBJ2-1; 12 nucleotides match TRBD2. J lost 7 bases, V lost 4 bases, and 6 bases had no gene match. Germline assignment: CDR1 SGHRS and CDR2 YFSETQ. The CDR3 contains 15 residues. The CDR3 region has the DNA TGCGCCAGCAGCAAACTAGCGGGGGGTGAGAATGAGCAGTTCTTC. Translation gives CASSKLAGGENEQFF.

This clonotype was recorded a few times. The chain has TRBV20-1 and TRBJ1-6; TRBD1 matches at 8 bases. The CDR3 extends over 12 amino acids. Losses at the gene ends were 3 bases for V and 13 bases for J; bases not matched to a gene: 5. Germline-derived CDR1 and CDR2 are DFQATT and SNEGSKA (reference sequence). The CDR3 reads CSASDRGQPLHF. The CDR3 DNA is TGCAGTGCTAGCGACAGGGGTCAGCCCCTCCACTTT.

This clonotype has at least ten counts. The chain has TRBV3-1 and TRBJ2-6, with no clear D. The V end lost 7 bases, the J end lost 1 base, and 8 bases lay between the germline ends. The germline gives CDR1 LGHDT, CDR2 YNNKEL (reference sequence). This CDR3 comprises 14 residues. Here the CDR3 DNA reads TGTGCCAGCAAACAAGTTTCTGGGGCCAACGTCCTGACTTTC. The encoded protein is CASKQVSGANVLTF.

The CDR3 nucleotides read TGTGCCAGCTCACCAGTTGGGGGTACTTACGAGCAGTACTTC. Amino acids: CASSPVGGTYEQYF. The chain couples TRBV18 to TRBJ2-7; possibly TRBD1 or TRBD2 for D (5 bases each). In germline, CDR1 is KGHSH, CDR2 LQKENI. V shed 2 bases and J shed 4 bases, with 12 bases lying between them. The CDR3 spans 14 residues.

This clonotype was counted a few times. The chain uses TRBV6-2 or TRBV6-3 and TRBJ2-5, with D perhaps given as TRBD1 or TRBD2 (5 bases each). V was clipped by 6 bases and J by 2 bases, with 13 bases between them. Germline loops: CDR1 MNHEY, CDR2 SVGEGT. This CDR3 comprises 14 residues. Here the CDR3 reads CASRDPGRQETQYF. CDR3 bases: TGTGCCAGCAGGGACCCGGGACGGCAAGAGACCCAGTACTTC.

In its sample, this clonotype was seen many times. The chain carries TRBV9 and TRBJ2-1; 10 bases line up with TRBD1. Germline assignment: CDR1 SGDLS and CDR2 YYNGEE. V shed 0 bases, J shed 5 bases, and the junction held 5 bases outside the gene matches. The CDR3 covers 16 residues. Here the CDR3 DNA reads TGTGCCAGCAGCGTAGCTTGGGACAGGGGTGACAATGAGCAGTTCTTC. It encodes CASSVAWDRGDNEQFF. The full variable domain, its missing parts supplied by reference TRBV9 and TRBJ2-1, is DSGVTQTPKHLITATGQRVTLRCSPRSGDLSVYWYQQSLDQGLQFLIQYYNGEERAKGNILERFSAQQFPDLHSELNLSSLELGDSALYFCASSVAWDRGDNEQFFGPGTRLTVL.

V gene TRBV28 combines with J gene TRBJ1-2; unclear D gene. Germline V gene data show CDR1 as MDHEN and CDR2 as SYDVKM. Trimming shortened V by 2 bases and J by 8 bases, and 12 bases separated the two germline ends. This CDR3 contains 13 residues. The CDR3 DNA reads TGTGCCAGCAGTTTAGAGACATTCAGGGGCTACACCTTC. Encoded protein: CASSLETFRGYTF.

V usage is TRBV5-6 and J usage is TRBJ1-6; TRBD1 might be the D (6 bases). The CDR3 spans 14 residues. Trimming stripped 3 bases from V and 10 bases from J, with 14 bases between. Germline loops: CDR1 SGHDT, CDR2 YYEEEE. The CDR3 sequence: CASSSGELGSPLHF. CDR3 DNA sequence: TGTGCCAGCAGCTCAGGGGAATTGGGGTCACCCCTCCACTTT.

This clonotype came up a few times. The chain uses TRBV28 and TRBJ2-7; D ambiguous. There are 14 residues in the CDR3. Germline-derived CDR1 and CDR2 are MDHEN and SYDVKM. V shed 10 bases and J shed 3 bases, with 19 bases lying between them. The CDR3 DNA sequence: TGTGCCACCAGGACCGCATCACCAGGCTACGAGCAGTACTTC. Translation: CATRTASPGYEQYF.

This clonotype has ten or more counts. The rearrangement uses TRBV5-6 and TRBJ2-1; D tentatively fits TRBD1 or TRBD2 (6 bases each). This CDR3 is 18 amino acids long. Per germline, CDR1 SGHDT and CDR2 YYEEEE. Trimming stripped 0 bases from V and 0 bases from J, with 16 bases between. This chain's CDR3 is CASSLEGGISSSYNEQFF. The CDR3 DNA reads as TGTGCCAGCAGCTTGGAGGGGGGCATATCGAGCTCCTACAATGAGCAGTTCTTC.

This clonotype was seen many times. The chain uses TRBV15 and TRBJ2-6; D might be TRBD1 (5 bases). The V and J ends lost 7 bases and 0 bases respectively, with 10 bases between them. Looked up from germline, CDR1 is LNHNV and CDR2 is YYDKDF (reference sequence). The CDR3 sequence is 15 residues long. CDR3 protein: CATIQGFSGANVLTF. The CDR3 region has the DNA TGTGCCACCATTCAGGGATTCTCTGGGGCCAACGTCCTGACTTTC.

This clonotype occurred a few times. The chain employs TRBV11-2 and TRBJ2-7; 7 nucleotides agree with TRBD1. This CDR3 comprises 14 residues. Germline lookup yields CDR1 SGHAT and CDR2 FQNNGV. V was pared by 3 bases and J by 5 bases, with 7 bases of the junction left unmatched. The CDR3 region has the DNA TGTGCCAGCAGCTTGCCGAGGGGGCGGCACGAGCAGTACTTC. It encodes CASSLPRGRHEQYF.

The table lists this clonotype with a few counts. The chain has TRBV29-1 and TRBJ2-7; 9 nucleotides agree with TRBD1. The CDR3 spans 13 residues. Germline V gene lookup returns CDR1 SQVTM and CDR2 ANQGSEA. V dropped 7 bases and J dropped 2; count of bases not matched to a gene: 6. CDR3 region: CSGSTGGAYEQYF. DNA for the CDR3: TGCAGCGGATCGACAGGGGGGGCCTACGAGCAGTACTTC.

The rearrangement uses TRBV28 and TRBJ2-7; TRBD1 aligns across 7 bases. This CDR3 has 12 residues. Trimming cost V 5 bases and J 9 bases; bases outside gene matches: 7. Germline V gives CDR1 MDHEN, CDR2 SYDVKM. CDR3 DNA: TGTGCCAGCAGTAGCGACAGGGTAAGGCAGTACTTC. Protein sequence: CASSSDRVRQYF. The full variable domain, with the rest looked up from reference TRBV28 and TRBJ2-7, is DVKVTQSSRYLVKRTGEKVFLECVQDMDHENMFWYRQDPGLGLRLIYFSYDVKMKEKGDIPEGYSVSREKKERFSLILESASTNQTSMYLCASSSDRVRQYFGPGTRLTVT.

This clonotype was observed a handful of times. The chain combines TRBV5-6 with TRBJ1-6; 12 bases are shared with TRBD1. V lost 5 bases, J lost 9 bases, and 9 bases stayed unmatched. This CDR3 is 16 amino acids long. From germline, CDR1 is SGHDT and CDR2 YYEEEE. CDR3 bases: TGTGCCAGCAGACAGGGACAGGGGGCAAGGGGTTCACCCCTCCACTTT. Protein product: CASRQGQGARGSPLHF.

This clonotype was detected a few times. The rearrangement uses TRBV7-2 and TRBJ2-7, with D tentatively TRBD2 (7 bases). V was cut by 3 bases and J by 4 bases, with 16 bases left in between. CDR3 size: 15 residues. Germline CDR1 reads SGHTA; CDR2 reads FQGNSA. The CDR3 nucleotides read TGTGCCAGCAGCTTTGGAGAGGGGGGGCCATACGAGCAGTACTTC. Its translation: CASSFGEGGPYEQYF. The full variable domain, in which reference TRBV7-2 and TRBJ2-7 provide the parts outside the CDR3, is GAGVSQSPSNKVTEKGKDVELRCDPISGHTALYWYRQSLGQGLEFLIYFQGNSAPDKSGLPSDRFSAERTGGSVSTLTIQRTQQEDSAVYLCASSFGEGGPYEQYFGPGTRLTVT.

The chain has TRBV20-1 and TRBJ2-1, with 11 bases fitting TRBD2. The germline CDR1 and CDR2 sequences are DFQATT and SNEGSKA (reference sequence). Unmatched junction bases numbered 11, after V lost 5 bases and J lost 8 bases. The CDR3 is made up of 15 amino acids. The CDR3 DNA follows: TGCAGTGCTGGGGGTAGCGGGGGGGTCAATGATGAGCAGTTCTTC. Translating gives CSAGGSGGVNDEQFF.

The chain uses TRBV20-1 and TRBJ2-1; TRBD2 matches 11 bases. The V gene end was trimmed by 2 bases and the J gene end by 2 bases; junction bases not matched to a gene: 5. Germline V lookup: CDR1 DFQATT, CDR2 SNEGSKA (reference sequence). This CDR3 is built from 16 residues. The CDR3 bases are TGCAGTGCTAGACTCCTACTAGCGGGAGCCTACAATGAGCAGTTCTTC. It translates to CSARLLLAGAYNEQFF.

The rearrangement joins TRBV20-1 to TRBJ2-7; weak D call: TRBD1 (6 bases). The CDR3 extends over 11 amino acids. Germline lookup yields CDR1 DFQATT and CDR2 SNEGSKA (reference sequence). V lost 0 bases to trimming and J lost 7 bases, with 7 bases between them. In nucleotides, the CDR3 is TGCAGTGCTAGAGATCAGGGGGAGCAGTACTTC. Protein: CSARDQGEQYF.

This sequence joins TRBV7-9 and TRBJ2-2; D not certain. The V gene's germline CDR1 is SEHNR and CDR2 FQNEAQ (reference sequence). The CDR3 totals 14 residues. Trimming took off 0 bases at V and 8 bases at J, with 10 bases between the two ends. The CDR3 DNA sequence: TGTGCCAGCAGCTTAGCTCACTCCCGGGGGGAGCTGTTTTTT. This encodes CASSLAHSRGELFF.

This clonotype was seen more than once but under ten times. The chain recombines TRBV4-1 with TRBJ2-1; TRBD2 agrees at 7 bases. The germline V gene has CDR1 MGHRA and CDR2 YSYEKL. J was trimmed by 6 bases and V by 0 bases; bases with no gene match: 5. This CDR3 spans 15 amino acids. In nucleotides, the CDR3 is TGCGCCAGCAGCCAAGAGCGGGGAGGGTTCAATGAGCAGTTCTTC. It encodes CASSQERGGFNEQFF.

In this sample, this clonotype turned up a few times. This sequence joins TRBV28 and TRBJ2-3; D is uncertain. CDR3 length equals 12 residues. V lost 6 bases to trimming and J lost 6 bases, with 10 bases between them. The germline CDR1 and CDR2 sequences are MDHEN and SYDVKM. As DNA, the CDR3 is TGTGCCAGCAGCACAACGGTGGATACGCAGTATTTT. It encodes CASSTTVDTQYF.

This chain uses TRBV6-1 with TRBJ2-1; TRBD2 agrees at 7 bases. Unmatched junction bases numbered 11, after V lost 1 base and J lost 5 bases. Germline loops: CDR1 MNHNS, CDR2 SASEGT. The CDR3 has 17 residues. CDR3 loop: CASSEDPRAGRDNEQFF. CDR3 nucleotides: TGTGCCAGCAGTGAAGACCCGCGGGCAGGGAGGGACAATGAGCAGTTCTTC.

The chain employs TRBV2 and TRBJ1-6; the D is unclear. Trimming cost V 4 bases and J 5 bases, with 9 bases left between them. The CDR3 runs to 14 residues. Germline CDR1 reads SNHLY; CDR2 reads FYNNEI. The CDR3 is CASSVLSDNSPLHF. The CDR3 DNA reads as TGTGCCAGCAGTGTGTTGTCAGATAATTCACCCCTCCACTTT.

This clonotype showed up just a few times. The gene calls are TRBV20-1 and TRBJ2-5; tentative D call: TRBD1 (6 bases). This CDR3 has 12 residues. V lost 5 bases and J 1 base, leaving 8 bases between the germline ends. Germline V gene lookup returns CDR1 DFQATT and CDR2 SNEGSKA (reference sequence). CDR3 in DNA: TGCAGTGCTGGGACACGCCAAGAGACCCAGTACTTC. Translated: CSAGTRQETQYF.

The chain couples TRBV6-7 to TRBJ2-5; D ambiguous. TRBV6-7 is marked as an open reading frame, function uncertain. The CDR3 sequence is 14 residues long. With 2 bases removed from V and 1 base from J, the gap between germline ends came to 8 bases. CDR3 DNA sequence: TGTGCCAGCAGTTACCAACAGATCCAAGAGACCCAGTACTTC. It yields the protein CASSYQQIQETQYF.

Only a few counts were recorded for this clonotype. V and J are TRBV11-2 and TRBJ2-7; a weak D match, TRBD2 (7 bases). The germline V gene encodes CDR1 SGHAT and CDR2 FQNNGV. V was clipped by 3 bases and J by 2 bases, with 11 bases between them. The CDR3 has 14 residues. Here the CDR3 reads CASSLRGGTYEQYF. Written as DNA, the CDR3 is TGTGCCAGCAGCTTGAGGGGGGGAACCTACGAGCAGTACTTC.

The rearrangement joins TRBV7-2 to TRBJ2-5; D gene ambiguous. Trimming shortened V by 5 bases and J by 1 base, and 8 bases separated the two germline ends. Per germline, CDR1 SGHTA and CDR2 FQGNSA. The CDR3 runs 13 residues. CDR3 nucleotides: TGTGCCAGCAGCCGAAACTTCCAAGAGACCCAGTACTTC. This gives the protein CASSRNFQETQYF.

This clonotype was recorded once. The chain is built from TRBV20-1 and TRBJ2-7; TRBD2 matches at 13 bases. V lost 3 bases to trimming and J lost 5 bases; unmatched junction nucleotides: 4. This CDR3 has 14 residues. From germline, CDR1 is DFQATT and CDR2 SNEGSKA (reference sequence). CDR3 bases: TGCAGTGCTAGGACCGGGACTAGCGGGGACGAGCAGTACTTC. Translated, it gives CSARTGTSGDEQYF.

This clonotype was recorded a few times. This chain joins TRBV29-1 and TRBJ2-7; D uncertain. This CDR3 has 11 amino acids. Trimming removed 3 bases from V and 4 bases from J, with 7 bases in between. CDR1 SQVTM and CDR2 ANQGSEA come from the germline V gene. The CDR3 coding sequence is TGCAGCGTTGACGACGGGTACGAGCAGTACTTC. Translating gives CSVDDGYEQYF.